The entry that follows covers one T cell receptor beta chain sequence. It lacks a known antigen. Per-base qualities were not stored, and no clone one base away is much larger. The sample comes from a study of cytomegalovirus exposure and HLA in healthy donors listed by TCRdb under 2017. The study in broad terms: An earlier analysis of roughly 570 of the donors reported about 260 Gb of sequence data and about 120 million unique TCR beta sequences obtained from about 179 million T cells. Roughly 300 gigabases of sequencing data and roughly 80 million unique TCR sequences made up an early release that covered roughly 670 HLA-typed donors. The genetic ancestry cluster associated with self-reported Caucasian donors included 70% to 85% of the 398 genotyped donors. The aim of the study was to test whether cataloging public T cell receptors could identify signatures of past pathogen exposure. The study profiled the T cell repertoires of under 700 subjects by immunosequencing and related them to cytomegalovirus serostatus. A separate validation cohort of roughly 130 different subjects was used in addition to the approximately 610-subject first cohort. High-throughput TCR immunosequencing, statistical association of individual TCRs with disease status, and machine learning were combined to predict cytomegalovirus infection status. A later analysis re-analyzed previously published TCR beta repertoires from approximately 670 donors and added high-resolution HLA genotyping to study TCR occurrence patterns. Rather than using new phenotypic data, the later analysis identified candidate immune exposures from TCR beta sequences and from how often those sequences occurred across donors. To decide whether each TCR beta V gene segment behaved as functional or pseudogenic, an earlier analysis of several hundred of the donors relied on high-throughput TCR beta sequencing. Donor age, sex, ethnicity and CMV serostatus were compiled alongside the repertoire data. A later genetic analysis used genome-wide SNP genotypes for about 60% of the roughly 670 donors, treating that subset as a discovery cohort. Every repertoire in the discovery cohort had been generated on one and the same sequencing platform. HLA typing covered class I and class II loci at four-digit resolution. The number of typed donors differed by locus: about 620-640 for A, B, C, DRB1 and DQB1; approximately 520 for DQA1; 606 for DPA1; and about 450 for DPB1. Roughly five DR-DQ haplotypes were handled as single units for association and clustering, since linkage in the cohort was strong. On average, around 240,000 unique TCR beta nucleotide sequences were sequenced per donor among about 400 genotyped donors of the cohort, with 15% to 20% of those sequences being non-productive.

The cohort was made up of 650 to 700 healthy bone marrow donors. At the time of sampling, all cohort members were nominally healthy, though unrecorded immune exposures were likely present. The donor was CMV seronegative and belonged to the group of around 350 seronegative cohort members. A peripheral blood sample was collected from each donor, and TCR beta sequencing was performed on peripheral blood mononuclear cells. Genomic DNA was extracted from the blood cell samples with the Qiagen DNeasy Blood Extraction Kit. Germline trimming: 5 bases from V, 6 bases from J; junction bases outside gene matches: 14. The CDR1 and CDR2 encoded by the germline V gene (reference sequence) are SEHNR and FQNEAQ. The CDR3 runs 17 amino acids, cysteine and phenylalanine included. Of the read, only the CDR3 DNA is kept; its 51 bases are in frame from base 1. The full study reports these points: A further reported finding was that TCR beta sequences accurately predicted the HLA-A and HLA-B alleles for most subjects in the first cohort. In a later genetic analysis, a missense DCLRE1C variant was associated with V-gene and J-gene trimming of TCR beta chains, and the association was replicated in an independent cohort. Most TCR sequences were seen in very few donors, while some public TCRs were found in many individuals. A few of the identified cytomegalovirus-associated TCR beta chains were confirmed in vitro to be specific for cytomegalovirus antigens. Sequencing depth was assumed to be roughly uniform across donors in the presence/absence analyses, though that assumption may not hold. The sequencing pipeline was judged likely to have produced a cluster of highly shared sequence variants as a technical artifact. HLA typing was unavailable for some donors at each locus, so association tests used only the typed subset. Compared with equally common non-associated chains, HLA-associated TCR beta chains in a later analysis were more clonally expanded and had lower generation probabilities. The cohort was sequenced for TCR beta chains only, and without alpha or paired-chain data the features that could be detected were limited. Cytomegalovirus status was reported to be diagnosed by the classifier with high specificity and sensitivity in both the original and validation cohorts. CMV serostatus was the only immune exposure information available for the cohort. At a false discovery rate of 0.05, a later analysis linked around 15,000 TCR beta sequences to specific HLA alleles. Broadly in line with IMGT annotations, most TCR beta V segments showed up in productive rearrangements about 87% or about 30% of the time in an earlier analysis of 450 to 750 of the donors. In a later analysis, TCR association rates were found to vary across HLA loci, with the most associated TCRs seen for DRB1 alleles and the fewest for HLA-C alleles. In a later analysis, several top co-occurrence clusters were reported to appear linked to parvovirus B19, influenza, CMV and Epstein-Barr virus. The study gave a list of some 150 TCR beta chains associated with cytomegalovirus. The earlier analysis of almost 600 of the donors excluded seventeen rarely observed V segments, including chromosome 9 orphons, because counts were too low. It was suggested by the authors that the approach could potentially be generalized to other disease states and immunological phenotypes. Strong co-occurrence of HLA alleles, especially DR and DQ, made assigning TCR associations to individual alleles difficult. Linkage disequilibrium might explain the correlated functional status among segregating V segments, but an unknown experimental factor could not be ruled out. Some IMGT-functional V segments, including TRBV6-2 and TRBV6-3, could not be told apart with the 87-base-pair reads, so those segments were excluded. Compared with the approximately 670-donor mean, donors in an Asian-associated ancestry cluster had fewer N-insertions in productive TCRs, according to a later genetic analysis. In a later analysis, most CMV-associated TCR beta chains were found to appear HLA-restricted, with HLA associations seemingly driven largely by CMV exposure.

Library preparation employed the immunoSEQ multiplex PCR assay. For the multiplex PCR, a mixture combining 60 forward primers for TCR Vbeta segments and 13 reverse primers for TCR Jbeta segments was used. Amplification of the CDR3 region of rearranged TCR beta genes was performed with a multiplex PCR assay on genomic DNA. The amplified TCR beta libraries were sequenced on the Illumina HiSeq System as 87-base-pair reads. In the paper's pipeline: A later analysis counted some 74 million unique TCR beta chains across the 666 repertoires, and some 11 million of these chains were shared by at least two donors. Raw reads were error-corrected and collapsed into unique sequences with a nearest-neighbor algorithm that merged closely related sequences to remove PCR and sequencing errors. Alignment of CDR3 sequences to IMGT reference sequences was used to assign V, D and J gene segments. For a sequence to be retained, at least a six-nucleotide match to both a V gene segment and a J gene segment was required. Rearrangements were classified as productive when the CDR3 lacked stop codons and remained in frame with V and J, and all other rearrangements were classified as non-productive. CDR3 was defined according to IMGT convention as the region running from the second conserved V-encoded cysteine to the conserved J-encoded phenylalanine. In an earlier analysis of around 640 of the donors, sequences lacking an unambiguous match to a single V gene segment were excluded. An earlier analysis of about 590 of the donors classified V segments as functional when productive rearrangements were above 56.7% and as segregating when the standard deviation between donors was above 5%. A statistical classification framework was built to diagnose cytomegalovirus status from the catalog of TCR beta chain sequences. V and J gene assignment, in a later analysis, came from comparing TCR nucleotide sequences with IMGT/GENE-DB human TR gene sequences. Using the TCRdist pipeline, a later analysis assigned CDR3 sequences along with most-parsimonious VDJ recombination scenarios. A later analysis defined each TCR beta chain by its CDR3 amino acid sequence plus V-gene family, and excluded reads lacking a unique V-gene family. A later analysis removed over 500 highly shared, low-generation-probability nucleotide sequences to deal with suspected cross-contamination and a sequencing artifact. A later analysis calculated a clonal expansion index for each public chain from normalized within-repertoire ranks of inferred template counts. A later analysis computed generation probabilities with a VDJ recombination model fitted to out-of-frame rearrangements, and checked the results against IGoR. A later analysis scored TCR-TCR, TCR-HLA and TCR-CMV co-occurrence with hypergeometric tests, applying a repertoire-size bias correction to TCR pairs. In a later analysis, false discovery rates were estimated by permuting HLA or CMV assignments 20 times. In a later analysis, co-occurring TCRs were grouped using DBSCAN, with TCRdist sequence similarity added in when clustering inside HLA-allele-positive subsets. For co-occurrence clustering, repertoires with fewer than 30,000 or more than 120,000 public chains were excluded, along with 4 to 6 repertoires with anomalous nucleotide sharing. TCRdb provides this immuneACCESS table in a form limited to in-frame rearrangements. Some clones are lacking; in checked studies, under half of them reflect an unresolved V gene, and why the rest are absent is not known. V, J and clone size are those of that table, while D and trimming were read from the DNA. The sample records a few hundred thousand clones, 85% to 90% of which are singletons. Approximately 2% of the sample is in the top ten clones.

Material: PBMCs. The chain is made from TRBV7-9 and TRBJ1-4; 8 bases in the junction line up with TRBD1. This sequence originates from a woman between 18 and 30 years old in good health and CMV-seronegative. CDR3 protein: CASSRTPSGTGYEKLFF. The sequenced DNA is TGTGCCAGCAGCCGTACACCTTCCGGGACAGGATATGAAAAACTGTTTTTT.